This T cell receptor beta chain is from a study of PD-L1 blockade in urothelial cancer. Study-level background: Before enrollment, 0 to 3 chemotherapy regimens had been given to patients. Median T cell yield from blood was fewer than 150,000.

The CDR3 totals 11 residues. Germline V lookup: CDR1 MDHEN, CDR2 SYDVKM. Trimming left V 7 bases short and J 2 bases short, with 5 bases between. The data were produced by immunoSEQ multiplex PCR, yet TCRdb's version contains in-frame clones alone and is incomplete. The sample has under 40,000 clones, around 79% seen once. The chain employs TRBV28 and TRBJ1-2; no reliable D call. Sequences were derived from PBMCs, sampled around atezolizumab (anti-PD-L1) treatment. The clonotype originates from a man between 65 and 79 years old with urothelial cancer. The CDR3 DNA reads as TGTGCCAGCAACGGGAACTATGGCTACACCTTC. Translating it yields CASNGNYGYTF.